These T cell receptor beta chains were read from a single sample in a study of T cell responses to AZD1222 COVID-19 vaccine. Only in-frame clones appear in the TCRdb table, and some are missing; sequencing was by immunoSEQ multiplex PCR. The sample includes some 130,000 clones, 80% to 95% of them seen just once. Sequences were derived from peripheral blood, sampled on day 0 of AZD1222 vaccination. All receptors come from an adult in good health. Each CDR3 is given with its conserved first and last residue. A D gene is named only where the DNA matches it firmly. Only some rows state a clone size, as once, few, many or a class for expanded clones.

>.|.|TRBJ2-7|TRBV2
TGTGCCAGCAGTGTACAGGGTACCCACGAGCAGTACTTC
CASSVQGTHEQYF
>.|.|TRBJ1-1|TRBV7-9
TGTGCCAGCAGCGCGGGCCTGAACACTGAAGCTTTCTTT
CASSAGLNTEAFF
>.|.|TRBJ1-1|TRBV28
TGTGCCAGCAGTTTAACAGGGAGGGGCACTGAAGCTTTCTTT
CASSLTGRGTEAFF
>.|TRBD1|TRBJ2-5|TRBV6-5
TGTGCCAGCAGTATTAACAGGGGGCTAGGAGAGACCCAGTACTTC
CASSINRGLGETQYF
>.|.|TRBJ2-5|TRBV24-1
TGTGCCACCAGTGATTCTGGGGGGTACCAAGAGACCCAGTACTTC
CATSDSGGYQETQYF
>.|TRBD1|TRBJ1-2|TRBV6-5
TGTGCCAGCAGTTACTCCTCGACAGGGAACTATGGCTACACCTTC
CASSYSSTGNYGYTF
>.|.|TRBJ2-3|TRBV9
TGTGCCAGCAGCGTAGGCGGGGCAGATACGCAGTATTTT
CASSVGGADTQYF
>.|.|TRBJ2-5|TRBV6-5
TGTGCCAGCAAGGAGCGCGGGGAGACCCAGTACTTC
CASKERGETQYF
>.|TRBD2|TRBJ2-2|TRBV25-1
TGTGCCAGCAGTGCACTAGCGGGAGGAACCGGGGAGCTGTTTTTT
CASSALAGGTGELFF
>.|.|TRBJ1-1|TRBV29-1
TGCAGCGGCGATGCAGGGCCCCGAGCGGGAGCTTTCTTT
CSGDAGPRAGAFF
>.|.|TRBJ1-4|TRBV7-9
TGTGCCAGCTCCCACGGCAGCCTTGCAACTAATGAAAAACTGTTTTTT
CASSHGSLATNEKLFF
>.|.|TRBJ1-1|TRBV3-1/TRBV3-2
TGTGCCAGCAGCCAAGGTCCCAGTATGAACACTGAAGCTTTCTTT
CASSQGPSMNTEAFF
>.|.|TRBJ1-4|TRBV7-9
TGTGCCAGCAGCCGGACTGCAACTAATGAAAAACTGTTTTTT
CASSRTATNEKLFF
>.|.|TRBJ2-2|TRBV4-2
TGTGCCAGCAGCCACCTTACGGGGAACACCGGGGAGCTGTTTTTT
CASSHLTGNTGELFF
>.|.|TRBJ1-3|TRBV11-2
TGTGCCAGCAGCTTCCTTTCCGGGACAAACTCTGGAAACACCATATATTTT
CASSFLSGTNSGNTIYF
>.|.|TRBJ1-2|TRBV5-1
TGCGCCAGCAGCTTGGAACAGGGCTATGGCTACACCTTC
CASSLEQGYGYTF
>.|.|TRBJ1-5|TRBV3-1/TRBV3-2
TGTGCCAGCAGCCAAGATAAGGCACTGGGCCAGCCCCAGCATTTT
CASSQDKALGQPQHF
>once|TRBD2|TRBJ2-7|TRBV28
TGTGCCAGCAGTCTTGATACTAGCGGGTACTACGAGCAGTACTTC
CASSLDTSGYYEQYF
>.|.|TRBJ1-2|TRBV4-3
TGCGCCAGCAGCCAAGATGATGCAGGGGCTTTCTATGGCTACACCTTC
CASSQDDAGAFYGYTF
>once|TRBD1|TRBJ1-4|TRBV5-1
TGCGCCAGCAGCTCGGGACAGGGAGGGGGAAAACTGTTTTTT
CASSSGQGGGKLFF
>once|TRBD1|TRBJ2-5|TRBV4-1
TGCGCCAGCAGCCAAGATCCCCCCCTTGGACAGGAAGGGTTAGAGACCCAGTACTTC
CASSQDPPLGQEGLETQYF
>.|.|TRBJ1-1|TRBV7-9
TGTGCCAGCAGCTTGGCAGGGCCCACTGAAGCTTTCTTT
CASSLAGPTEAFF
>.|.|TRBJ1-1|TRBV29-1
TGCAGCGTTTCGGAGGGGAACACTGAAGCTTTCTTT
CSVSEGNTEAFF
>.|.|TRBJ1-2|TRBV7-9
TGTGCCAGCAGCTTAGGACCTTTAGCTAACTATGGCTACACCTTC
CASSLGPLANYGYTF
>.|TRBD1|TRBJ1-1|TRBV19
TGTGCCAGTAGTAACCGACAGGGGCAGAGGAACACTGAAGCTTTCTTT
CASSNRQGQRNTEAFF
>.|TRBD1|TRBJ1-2|TRBV6-6
TGTGCCAGCAGTTTCGGGACAGATGGCTACACCTTC
CASSFGTDGYTF
>once|.|TRBJ1-3|TRBV19
TGTGCCAGTAGTATAATCACGGGGAGCGGAAACACCATATATTTT
CASSIITGSGNTIYF
>.|.|TRBJ1-5|TRBV9
TGTGCCAGCAGCCCGTCGCCCAGGGTCGGCCAGCCCCAGCATTTT
CASSPSPRVGQPQHF
>.|.|TRBJ1-2|TRBV7-3
TGTGCCAGCAGCCGAACAGGAACCGATGGCTACACCTTC
CASSRTGTDGYTF
>.|TRBD2|TRBJ2-1|TRBV15
TGTGCCACCAGCACCAGACTAGCGGGAGTCCCTGAGCAGTTCTTC
CATSTRLAGVPEQFF
>.|.|TRBJ2-2|TRBV5-1
TGCGCCAGCAGCCCCGGCTCAGGGGCAGGTGGGGAGCTGTTTTTT
CASSPGSGAGGELFF
>.|.|TRBJ1-2|TRBV27
TGTGCCAGCAGACCGCGCGGGGATTACTATGGCTACACCTTC
CASRPRGDYYGYTF
>.|.|TRBJ2-5|TRBV5-1
TGCGCCAGCAGCTTGGACCGGGGGATCCAAGAGACCCAGTACTTC
CASSLDRGIQETQYF
>.|TRBD2|TRBJ2-1|TRBV7-9
TGTGCCAGCAGGGAGCCTAGCGGGAGGGTTGAGCAGTTCTTC
CASREPSGRVEQFF
>.|.|TRBJ1-1|TRBV11-1
TGTGCCAGCAGCTTTCCCGGCGGCACTGAAGCTTTCTTT
CASSFPGGTEAFF
>.|TRBD1|TRBJ1-4|TRBV7-7
TGTGCTAGCAGCGCCGGACAGGGCGCAACTAATGAAAAACTGTTTTTT
CASSAGQGATNEKLFF
>.|.|TRBJ2-3|TRBV5-4
TGTGCCAGCACCTCTGGGGGGAGTTTATCCGTGAGAGATACGCAGTATTTT
CASTSGGSLSVRDTQYF
>.|TRBD2|TRBJ2-1|TRBV4-3
TGCGCCAGCAGCCCCTGGACTAGCAGCAATGAGCAGTTCTTC
CASSPWTSSNEQFF
>.|TRBD1|TRBJ2-5|TRBV9
TGTGCCAGCAGCGTAGGAGGTACAGGGGGCGCCCAAGAGACCCAGTACTTC
CASSVGGTGGAQETQYF
>.|TRBD1|TRBJ1-5|TRBV30
TGTGCCTGGAGCGGACAGGTGCGCAATCAGCCCCAGCATTTT
CAWSGQVRNQPQHF
>once|TRBD1|TRBJ1-1|TRBV10-3
TGTGCCATCAGACAGGGGACGAACACTGAAGCTTTCTTT
CAIRQGTNTEAFF
>.|TRBD2|TRBJ2-2|TRBV2
TGTGCCAGCACCCGAACCGGGACTAGCGCGAACACCGGGGAGCTGTTTTTT
CASTRTGTSANTGELFF
>.|TRBD1|TRBJ1-1|TRBV6-2/TRBV6-3
TGTGCCAGCAGCCCTCAGGGGGCCCACACTGAAGCTTTCTTT
CASSPQGAHTEAFF
>.|.|TRBJ1-6|TRBV7-2
TGTGCCAGCAGCTTAAAAGGAGGGGGAGGCTCACCCCTCCACTTT
CASSLKGGGGSPLHF
>.|TRBD2|TRBJ2-3|TRBV4-2
TGTGCCAGCAGCAGGCAATCTAGCGGGAGAACAGATACGCAGTATTTT
CASSRQSSGRTDTQYF
>.|.|TRBJ1-2|TRBV4-3
TGCGCCAGCAGCCAGGGTCCCTATGGCTACACCTTC
CASSQGPYGYTF
>.|TRBD2|TRBJ2-7|TRBV19
TGTGCCAGTAGTATTGAAGTAGCGGGCCCATACGAGCAGTACTTC
CASSIEVAGPYEQYF
>.|TRBD1|TRBJ1-5|TRBV28
TGTGCCAGCAGCTCGCAGGGGGCGAACAATCAGCCCCAGCATTTT
CASSSQGANNQPQHF
>.|TRBD2|TRBJ2-1|TRBV7-6
TGTGCCAGCAGCTCCCTAGCGGGACAGAGCTCGAATGAGCAGTTCTTC
CASSSLAGQSSNEQFF
>.|.|TRBJ1-1|TRBV15
TGTGCCACCAGCAGAGATAAGGGTATGAACACTGAAGCTTTCTTT
CATSRDKGMNTEAFF
>.|TRBD1|TRBJ2-7|TRBV9
TGTGCCAGCAGCCCTTCCACAGGGGTCCCCTACGAGCAGTACTTC
CASSPSTGVPYEQYF
>.|.|TRBJ2-3|TRBV4-3
TGCGCCAGCAGCCAAGAATTGGGGGCTAGGGATACGCAGTATTTT
CASSQELGARDTQYF
>.|.|TRBJ1-2|TRBV5-8
TGTGCCAGCAGCTTCCGGGGGCATGGCTACACCTTC
CASSFRGHGYTF
>.|.|TRBJ1-2|TRBV9
TGTGCCAGCAGCTCGGGGCAGCCGCCCCGTGGCTACACCTTC
CASSSGQPPRGYTF